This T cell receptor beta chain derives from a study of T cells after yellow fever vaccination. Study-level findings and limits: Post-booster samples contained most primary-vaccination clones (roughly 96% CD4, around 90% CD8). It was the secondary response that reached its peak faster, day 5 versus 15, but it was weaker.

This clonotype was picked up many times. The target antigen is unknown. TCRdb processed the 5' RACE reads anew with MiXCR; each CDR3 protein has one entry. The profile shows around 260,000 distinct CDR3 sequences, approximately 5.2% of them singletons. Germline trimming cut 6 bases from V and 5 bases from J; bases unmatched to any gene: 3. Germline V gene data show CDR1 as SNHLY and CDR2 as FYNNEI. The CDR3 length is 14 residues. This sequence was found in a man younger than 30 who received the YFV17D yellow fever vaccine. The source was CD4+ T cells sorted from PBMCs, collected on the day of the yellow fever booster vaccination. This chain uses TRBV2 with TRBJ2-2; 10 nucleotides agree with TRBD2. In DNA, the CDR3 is TGTGCCAGCAGCATACTAGCGGGGACCGGGGAGCTGTTTTTT. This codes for CASSILAGTGELFF.